Described below is a single TCR beta chain sequence and its context. Its cognate antigen is unknown. This sample was included in a study of cytomegalovirus exposure and HLA in healthy donors. Study-wide background: Previous work identified 95 million to 140 million unique TCR beta sequences from about 200 million T cells. Most genotyped donors, about 81% of around 370, had Caucasian-associated genetic ancestry.

J was trimmed by 5 bases and V by 6 bases; bases with no gene match: 8. Per the germline V gene, CDR1 is MDHEN and CDR2 is SYDVKM. This CDR3 region has 14 residues. Regarding the study as a whole: A previous analysis found most TCR beta V segments productive roughly 87% or roughly 30% of the time. The study assumed roughly uniform donor sequencing depth for presence/absence analyses.

Primers included in the PCR were 60 Vbeta and 13 Jbeta primers. Clones were read by immunoSEQ multiplex PCR, and TCRdb kept only the in-frame ones, dropping some. The data contain 90,000 to 150,000 clones, roughly three fifths of them seen just once; the ten biggest clones take up 9% to 10%. This chain uses TRBV28 with TRBJ1-1, with TRBD1 identical over 8 bases. The sample taken for sequencing was PBMCs. The TCR sequence derives from a man in his forties or fifties in good health and CMV-seropositive. CDR3 sequence (DNA): TGTGCCAGCAGCCCTGGACAGGGTGGTACTGAAGCTTTCTTT. Encoded protein: CASSPGQGGTEAFF.